This T cell receptor beta chain appears in the sequencing data of a study of blood T cell repertoires in COVID-19. Seattle's enrolled individuals joined amid active infection and were then monitored longitudinally. The CDR3 has 15 residues. Per the germline V gene, CDR1 is LNHNV and CDR2 is YYDKDF (reference sequence). V was pared by 0 bases and J by 4 bases, with 10 bases between. Original data processing: Estimated nucleated cell counts came from reference gene primer amplification. Repertoires were generated with immunoSEQ multiplex PCR, while TCRdb's copy carries only in-frame clones and drops some. V and J calls and clone size are those listed in that table; D and trimming were worked out from the DNA. The sample carries approximately 270,000 clones, approximately 88% recorded once.

This TCR derives from a woman aged 25 to 39 with COVID-19, enrolled during active disease. This sequence joins TRBV15 and TRBJ1-5; TRBD1 is a possible D gene (6 bases). What was sequenced was peripheral blood. The CDR3: CATSRDRGKNQPQHF. The CDR3 bases are TGTGCCACCAGCAGAGACAGGGGTAAAAATCAGCCCCAGCATTTT.